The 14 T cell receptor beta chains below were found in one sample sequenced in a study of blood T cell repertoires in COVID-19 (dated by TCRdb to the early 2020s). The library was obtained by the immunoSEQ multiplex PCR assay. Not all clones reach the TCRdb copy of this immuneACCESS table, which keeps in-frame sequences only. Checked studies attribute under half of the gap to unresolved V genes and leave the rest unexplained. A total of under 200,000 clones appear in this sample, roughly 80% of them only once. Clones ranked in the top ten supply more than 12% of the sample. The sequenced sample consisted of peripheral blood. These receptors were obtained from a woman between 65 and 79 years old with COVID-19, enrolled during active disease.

DNA of the CDR3: TGTGCCAGCAGTTCACCTAGCGGGAGCTCCTACAATGAGCAGTTCTTC. Translated: CASSSPSGSSYNEQFF. This chain uses TRBV28 with TRBJ2-1; 10 positions match TRBD2. This CDR3 comprises 16 residues. The ends lost 4 bases at V and 0 bases at J; junction bases unmatched: 3. The V gene's germline CDR1 is MDHEN and CDR2 SYDVKM.

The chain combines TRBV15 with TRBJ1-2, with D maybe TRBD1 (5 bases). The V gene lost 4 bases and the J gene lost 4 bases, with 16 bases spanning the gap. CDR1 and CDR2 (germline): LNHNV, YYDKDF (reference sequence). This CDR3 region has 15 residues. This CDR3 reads CATSTGGRTAYGYTF. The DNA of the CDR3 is TGTGCCACCAGCACCGGGGGAAGGACGGCCTATGGCTACACCTTC.

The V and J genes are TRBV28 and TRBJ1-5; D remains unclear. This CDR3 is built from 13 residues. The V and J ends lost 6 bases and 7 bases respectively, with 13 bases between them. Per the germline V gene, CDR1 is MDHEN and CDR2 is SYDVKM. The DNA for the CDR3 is TGTGCCAGCAGGAGGAACCCGATGCAGCCCCAGCATTTT. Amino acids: CASRRNPMQPQHF.

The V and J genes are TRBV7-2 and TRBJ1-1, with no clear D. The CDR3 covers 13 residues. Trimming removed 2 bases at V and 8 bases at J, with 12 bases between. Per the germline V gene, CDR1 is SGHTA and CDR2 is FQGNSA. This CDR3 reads CASSLFDNKEAFF. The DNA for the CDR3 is TGTGCCAGCAGCTTATTCGATAACAAGGAAGCTTTCTTT.

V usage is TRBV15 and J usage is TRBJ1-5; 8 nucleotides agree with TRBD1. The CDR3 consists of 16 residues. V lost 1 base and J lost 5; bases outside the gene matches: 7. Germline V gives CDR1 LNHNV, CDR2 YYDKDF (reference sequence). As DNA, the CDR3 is TGTGCCACCAGCAGAGGGACAGGGAGGGGAGATCAGCCCCAGCATTTT. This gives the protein CATSRGTGRGDQPQHF.

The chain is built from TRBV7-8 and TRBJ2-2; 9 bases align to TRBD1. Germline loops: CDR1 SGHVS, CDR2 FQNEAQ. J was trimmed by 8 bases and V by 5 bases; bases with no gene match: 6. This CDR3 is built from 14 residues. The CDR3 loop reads CASSPNRGPGELFF. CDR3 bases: TGTGCCAGCAGCCCGAACAGGGGGCCGGGGGAGCTGTTTTTT.

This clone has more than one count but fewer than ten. CDR3 in amino acids: CAWSVRGLSGNTIYF. CDR3 coding DNA: TGTGCCTGGAGTGTAAGAGGGCTCTCTGGAAACACCATATATTTT. This chain connects TRBV30 to TRBJ1-3; D call uncertain. Deletions cut 0 bases from V and 0 bases from J, with 9 bases between. This CDR3 is 15 amino acids long. In germline, CDR1 is GTSNPN, CDR2 SVGIG (reference sequence).

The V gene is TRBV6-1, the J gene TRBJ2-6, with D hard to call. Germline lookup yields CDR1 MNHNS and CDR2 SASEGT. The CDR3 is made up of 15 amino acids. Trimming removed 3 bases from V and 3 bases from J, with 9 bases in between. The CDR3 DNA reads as TGTGCCAGCAGTGATAAGACACTTGGGGCCAACGTCCTGACTTTC. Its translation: CASSDKTLGANVLTF.

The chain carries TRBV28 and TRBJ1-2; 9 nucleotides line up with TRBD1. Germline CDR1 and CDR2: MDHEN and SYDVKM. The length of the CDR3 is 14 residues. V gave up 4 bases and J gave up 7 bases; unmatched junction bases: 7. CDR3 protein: CASSSTGGAFGYTF. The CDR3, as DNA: TGTGCCAGCAGTTCTACAGGGGGCGCATTTGGCTACACCTTC.

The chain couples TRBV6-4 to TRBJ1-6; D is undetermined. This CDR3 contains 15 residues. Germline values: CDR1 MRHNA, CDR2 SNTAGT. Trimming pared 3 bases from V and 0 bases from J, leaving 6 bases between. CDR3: CASSEESSYNSPLHF. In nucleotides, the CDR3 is TGTGCCAGCAGTGAAGAGAGCTCCTATAATTCACCCCTCCACTTT.

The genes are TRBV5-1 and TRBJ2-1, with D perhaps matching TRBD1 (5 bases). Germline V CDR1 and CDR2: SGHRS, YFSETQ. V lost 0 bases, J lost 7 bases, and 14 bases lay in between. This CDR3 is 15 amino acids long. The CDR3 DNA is TGCGCCAGCAGCTTGGGGGGCGCCCCGGTGAATGAGCAGTTCTTC. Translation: CASSLGGAPVNEQFF.

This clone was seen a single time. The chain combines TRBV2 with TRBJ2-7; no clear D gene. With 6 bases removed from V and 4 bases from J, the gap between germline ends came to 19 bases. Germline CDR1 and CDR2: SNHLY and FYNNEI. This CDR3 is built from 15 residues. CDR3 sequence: CASSLIATSFYEQYV. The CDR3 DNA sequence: TGTGCCAGCAGCCTTATAGCTACCTCTTTTTACGAGCAGTACGTC.

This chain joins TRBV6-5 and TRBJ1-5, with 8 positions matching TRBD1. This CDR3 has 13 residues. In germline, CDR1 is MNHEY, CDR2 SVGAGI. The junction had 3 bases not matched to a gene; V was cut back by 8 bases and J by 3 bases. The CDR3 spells CASGQGSNQPQHF. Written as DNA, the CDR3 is TGTGCCAGCGGACAGGGCTCCAATCAGCCCCAGCATTTT.

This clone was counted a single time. Here the CDR3 reads CASSPMTGNYGYTF. The DNA for the CDR3 is TGTGCCAGCAGCCCTATGACAGGGAACTATGGCTACACCTTC. V usage is TRBV5-6 and J usage is TRBJ1-2; 7 nucleotides agree with TRBD1. Germline lookup yields CDR1 SGHDT and CDR2 YYEEEE. J was trimmed by 2 bases and V by 4 bases; bases with no gene match: 5. The CDR3 extends over 14 amino acids.